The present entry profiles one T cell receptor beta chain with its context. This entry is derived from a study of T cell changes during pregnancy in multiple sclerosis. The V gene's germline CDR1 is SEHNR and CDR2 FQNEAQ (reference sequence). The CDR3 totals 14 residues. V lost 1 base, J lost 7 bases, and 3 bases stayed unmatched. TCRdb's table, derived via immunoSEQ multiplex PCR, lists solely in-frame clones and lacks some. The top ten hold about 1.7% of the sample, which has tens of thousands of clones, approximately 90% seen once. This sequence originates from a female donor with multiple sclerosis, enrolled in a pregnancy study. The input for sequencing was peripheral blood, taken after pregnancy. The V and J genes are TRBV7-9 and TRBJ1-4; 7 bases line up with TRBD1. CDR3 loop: CASSLDRGPEKLFF. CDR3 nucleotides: TGTGCCAGCAGCTTAGACAGGGGTCCTGAAAAACTGTTTTTT.